The 21 T cell receptor beta chains below come from one sample, sequenced in a study of PD-1 blockade in classical Hodgkin lymphoma. The protocol was immunoSEQ multiplex PCR, while the TCRdb copy is restricted to in-frame clones and leaves out a portion. Here the sample spans 95,000 to 100,000 clones, approximately 90% being singletons. Patients all relapsed after autologous stem cell transplantation, and there was variation in brentuximab vedotin exposure. The sequenced sample was peripheral blood mononuclear cells (PBMCs), obtained before the second cycle of nivolumab. These receptors came from a human donor with classical Hodgkin lymphoma.

The gene calls are TRBV6-5 and TRBJ2-6; TRBD1 agrees at 8 bases. This CDR3 is 15 amino acids long. Germline CDR1 MNHEY, CDR2 SVGAGI. Losses at the gene ends were 10 bases for V and 3 bases for J; bases not matched to a gene: 8. CDR3: CATKDRDGGANVLTF. The CDR3, as DNA: TGTGCCACCAAGGACAGGGACGGTGGGGCCAACGTCCTGACTTTC.

This chain uses TRBV6-6 with TRBJ2-7; the D gene is possibly TRBD1 (5 bases). Per germline, CDR1 MNHNY and CDR2 SVGAGI (reference sequence). Trimming stripped 0 bases from V and 1 base from J, with 13 bases between. There are 16 residues in the CDR3. The CDR3 protein is CASSYSQVGPSYEQYF. The CDR3 DNA reads TGTGCCAGCAGTTACTCTCAGGTGGGGCCATCCTACGAGCAGTACTTC.

V and J are TRBV7-7 and TRBJ2-3; D possibly corresponds to TRBD1 (6 bases). Deletions cut 3 bases from V and 2 bases from J, with 9 bases between. CDR3 length: 14 residues. Germline V gene sequence: CDR1 SSHAT, CDR2 FNYEAQ (reference sequence). Here the CDR3 reads CASSLDSNTDTQYF. In DNA form, the CDR3 reads TGTGCCAGCAGCTTGGACAGCAACACAGATACGCAGTATTTT.

V gene TRBV18 combines with J gene TRBJ2-2; weak D call: TRBD1 (5 bases). CDR1 is KGHSH and CDR2 is LQKENI in the germline V gene. Deletions cut 0 bases from V and 1 base from J, with 9 bases between. The CDR3 has 16 amino acids. The CDR3 region is CASSPPTGLNTGELFF. CDR3 in DNA: TGTGCCAGCTCACCACCAACAGGCCTGAACACCGGGGAGCTGTTTTTT. The full variable domain, completed using reference TRBV18 and TRBJ2-2, is NAGVMQNPRHLVRRRGQEARLRCSPMKGHSHVYWYRQLPEEGLKFMVYLQKENIIDESGMPKERFSAEFPKEGPSILRIQQVVRGDSAAYFCASSPPTGLNTGELFFGEGSRLTVL.

The chain carries TRBV4-3 and TRBJ1-5, with D unresolved. The germline gives CDR1 LGHNA, CDR2 YSLEER. The ends were cut back, 0 bases at V and 4 bases at J, with 10 bases in the middle. CDR3 length equals 15 residues. The CDR3 spells CASSQEIGLNQPQHF. The CDR3 nucleotides read TGCGCCAGCAGCCAAGAAATTGGACTAAATCAGCCCCAGCATTTT.

This clone was detected only once. CDR3 region: CASSPAAGAYEQYF. CDR3 DNA sequence: TGTGCCAGCAGCCCCGCCGCGGGCGCCTACGAGCAGTACTTC. The V gene is TRBV9, the J gene TRBJ2-7, with a tentative D call TRBD2 (5 bases). The CDR3 sequence is 14 residues long. V was cut by 4 bases and J by 2 bases, with 13 bases left in between. CDR1 and CDR2 (germline): SGDLS, YYNGEE.

For the CDR3, the DNA is TGTGCCAGCAGGGCGGGGGGAATCGAGACCCAGTACTTC. Its protein is CASRAGGIETQYF. V and J are TRBV6-5 and TRBJ2-5; 8 bases align to TRBD2. The CDR3 contains 13 residues. Germline V gives CDR1 MNHEY, CDR2 SVGAGI. J lost 5 bases, V lost 6 bases, and 5 bases had no gene match.

The chain recombines TRBV4-2 with TRBJ2-5; perhaps TRBD2 as D (6 bases). Germline CDR1 and CDR2: LGHNA and YNFKEQ. The CDR3 length is 16 residues. The ends were cut back, 5 bases at V and 3 bases at J, with 19 bases in the middle. The CDR3 reads CASSSQGAEGEETQYF. CDR3 sequence (DNA): TGTGCCAGCAGCTCCCAGGGCGCGGAGGGAGAAGAGACCCAGTACTTC.

The rearrangement links TRBV11-2 to TRBJ1-6, with 10 nucleotides matching TRBD1. The V gene's germline CDR1 is SGHAT and CDR2 FQNNGV. After removal of 6 bases from V and 7 bases from J, the junction contained 6 bases not matched to a gene. This CDR3 region has 15 residues. As DNA, the CDR3 is TGTGCCAGCAGGGGGACAGGGGTGCAAAATTCACCCCTCCACTTT. This encodes CASRGTGVQNSPLHF.

The chain recombines TRBV11-2 with TRBJ2-7; 9 positions agree with TRBD1. This CDR3 has 15 residues. The ends lost 5 bases at V and 3 bases at J; junction bases unmatched: 8. Germline-derived CDR1 and CDR2 are SGHAT and FQNNGV. CDR3 residues: CASSQPGQGGYEQYF. The CDR3 DNA follows: TGTGCCAGCAGCCAGCCGGGACAGGGAGGCTACGAGCAGTACTTC.

The chain is built from TRBV21-1 and TRBJ1-1. TRBV21-1 is designated a pseudogene. The CDR3 sequence is 16 residues long. CDR3 coding DNA: TGTGCCAGCAGCAAAATGGCCCGGGAGGAGGGCACTGAAGCTTTCTTT. This codes for CASSKMAREEGTEAFF.

The chain employs TRBV6-5 and TRBJ1-5; TRBD1 matches at 8 bases. V shed 8 bases, J shed 7 bases, and the junction held 4 bases outside the gene matches. The CDR3 is made up of 12 amino acids. Germline V gives CDR1 MNHEY, CDR2 SVGAGI. Here the CDR3 reads CASSDRAQPQHF. CDR3 in DNA: TGTGCCAGCTCGGACAGGGCCCAGCCCCAGCATTTT.

This rearrangement joins TRBV21-1 to TRBJ2-7. TRBV21-1 is described as a pseudogene. The CDR3 sequence is 11 residues long. The CDR3 here is CASSRRYEQYF. The CDR3 DNA reads as TGTGCCAGCAGCAGGCGTTACGAGCAGTACTTC.

The chain joins TRBV7-6 to TRBJ2-3; no clear D gene. Trimming pared 1 base from V and 2 bases from J, leaving 7 bases between. The CDR3 runs to 14 residues. The V gene's germline CDR1 is SGHVS and CDR2 FNYEAQ. This chain's CDR3 is CASSLGFATDTQYF. The DNA of the CDR3 is TGTGCCAGCAGCTTAGGATTTGCCACAGATACGCAGTATTTT.

The chain is built from TRBV7-9 and TRBJ2-2; maybe TRBD1 (5 bases). The length of the CDR3 is 12 residues. V was pared by 5 bases and J by 7 bases, with 8 bases between. Germline V gene sequence: CDR1 SEHNR, CDR2 FQNEAQ (reference sequence). The CDR3 protein is CASSPRGGELFF. In nucleotides, the CDR3 is TGTGCCAGCAGCCCAAGGGGCGGGGAGCTGTTTTTT.

The V call is TRBV5-4, the J call TRBJ2-7, with 8 bases identical to TRBD1. The CDR3 has 15 amino acids. V lost 0 bases, J lost 4 bases, and 6 bases stayed unmatched. CDR1 and CDR2 (germline): SGHNT, YYREEE (reference sequence). The CDR3 bases are TGTGCCAGCAGCTTGGATCCGGGACAGGTTTACGAGCAGTACTTC. It encodes CASSLDPGQVYEQYF.

The chain employs TRBV7-9 and TRBJ2-1; 12 bases are a match to TRBD2. Germline CDR1 reads SEHNR; CDR2 reads FQNEAQ (reference sequence). The CDR3 has 15 amino acids. Trimming cost V 5 bases and J 10 bases; bases outside gene matches: 9. CDR3 protein: CASSQTSGGFEEQFF. CDR3 in DNA: TGTGCCAGCAGCCAGACTAGCGGGGGCTTTGAGGAGCAGTTCTTC.

Only a few counts were recorded for this clone. This chain connects TRBV21-1 to TRBJ1-2; TRBD1, as called in the table, went unchecked against the DNA. TRBV21-1 counts as a pseudogene. The CDR3 runs 13 residues. The CDR3 spells CASSRQGACGYTF. The CDR3 DNA reads TGTGCCAGCAGCCGACAGGGGGCCTGTGGCTACACCTTC.

The chain has TRBV7-2 and TRBJ2-2; 7 bases agree with TRBD1. The germline CDR1 and CDR2 sequences are SGHTA and FQGNSA. V lost 6 bases and J lost 0; bases outside the gene matches: 7. This CDR3 has 16 amino acids. Here the CDR3 reads CASSPRGTANTGELFF. CDR3 sequence (DNA): TGTGCCAGCAGTCCCAGGGGGACAGCGAACACCGGGGAGCTGTTTTTT.

The sample holds a few counts of this clone. Other DNA sequences in this sample translate to the same CDR3. The chain couples TRBV30 to TRBJ1-1; D possibly corresponds to TRBD1 (5 bases). The CDR3 consists of 13 residues. Trimming removed 0 bases from V and 4 bases from J, with 9 bases in between. The V gene's germline CDR1 is GTSNPN and CDR2 SVGIG (reference sequence). This CDR3 reads CAWSVGGATEAFF. As DNA, the CDR3 is TGTGCCTGGAGTGTAGGCGGGGCCACTGAAGCTTTCTTT.

This rearrangement joins TRBV7-9 to TRBJ2-1; no reliable D call. The germline V and J ends were trimmed by 5 bases and 7 bases, with 12 bases remaining between them. Germline-derived CDR1 and CDR2 are SEHNR and FQNEAQ (reference sequence). The CDR3 has 13 residues. The CDR3 sequence: CASSRVDQNEQFF. CDR3 DNA sequence: TGTGCCAGCAGCCGGGTCGACCAGAATGAGCAGTTCTTC.